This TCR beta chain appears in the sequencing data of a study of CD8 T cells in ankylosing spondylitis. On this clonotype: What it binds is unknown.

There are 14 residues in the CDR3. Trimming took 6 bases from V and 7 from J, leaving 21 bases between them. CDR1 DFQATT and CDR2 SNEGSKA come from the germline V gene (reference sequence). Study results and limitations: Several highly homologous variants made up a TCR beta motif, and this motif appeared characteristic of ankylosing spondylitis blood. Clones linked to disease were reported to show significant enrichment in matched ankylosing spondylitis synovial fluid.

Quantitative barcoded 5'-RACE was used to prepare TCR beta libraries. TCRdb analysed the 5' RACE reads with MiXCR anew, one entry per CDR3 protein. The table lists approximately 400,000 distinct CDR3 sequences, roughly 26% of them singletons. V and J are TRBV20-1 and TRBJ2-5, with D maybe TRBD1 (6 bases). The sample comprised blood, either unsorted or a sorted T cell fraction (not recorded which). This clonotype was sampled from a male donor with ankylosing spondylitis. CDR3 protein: CSAEAYRAWRTQYF. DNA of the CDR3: TGCAGTGCAGAAGCTTACAGGGCCTGGAGGACCCAGTACTTC.